A selection of T cell receptor beta chains follows, all from one sample in a study of cytomegalovirus exposure and HLA in healthy donors. Repertoires were generated with immunoSEQ multiplex PCR, while TCRdb's copy carries only in-frame clones and drops some. The repertoire holds some 91,000 clones, with about 80% as singletons. The sequencing input was PBMCs. The receptors come from a man aged 35-49 years in good health and CMV-seropositive. Each CDR3 is given with its conserved first and last residue. D genes are given only for firm matches.

J: TRBJ1-6; V: TRBV19; D: .; CDR3: CASSGRTAFYNSPLHF
J: TRBJ2-2; V: TRBV6-6; D: .; CDR3: CACRQGPVGELFF
J: TRBJ1-2; V: TRBV19; D: .; CDR3: CASSTQGGVNGYTF
J: TRBJ1-2; V: TRBV29-1; D: TRBD1; CDR3: CSGGQGPEGYTF
J: TRBJ2-5; V: TRBV12-2; D: .; CDR3: CASRPESPGTSEETQYF
J: TRBJ2-2; V: TRBV4-1; D: TRBD1; CDR3: CASSQVTAGGGRNTGELFF
J: TRBJ2-7; V: TRBV28; D: TRBD1; CDR3: CASRRDRGFSYEQYF
J: TRBJ2-2; V: TRBV10-3; D: .; CDR3: CAISELQGTGELFF
J: TRBJ2-5; V: TRBV5-5; D: .; CDR3: CASSLGGEGQETQYF
J: TRBJ2-1; V: TRBV7-2; D: TRBD2; CDR3: CASSLIREGLGNEQFF
J: TRBJ2-5; V: TRBV2; D: .; CDR3: CASSEFGTQYF
J: TRBJ2-7; V: TRBV4-1; D: TRBD2; CDR3: CASSQGGTSAYEQYF
J: TRBJ2-5; V: TRBV7-3; D: .; CDR3: CASSWNGKETQYF
J: TRBJ2-3; V: TRBV28; D: TRBD1; CDR3: CASSIPGTGFGDTQYF
J: TRBJ2-2; V: TRBV4-2; D: .; CDR3: CASSQEGLANTGELFF
J: TRBJ1-2; V: TRBV27; D: TRBD1; CDR3: CASSFYTGVPRGYTF
J: TRBJ2-7; V: TRBV28; D: .; CDR3: CASLRMGSSYEQYF
J: TRBJ2-2; V: TRBV7-2; D: TRBD2; CDR3: CASSPRGLSGTNTGELFF